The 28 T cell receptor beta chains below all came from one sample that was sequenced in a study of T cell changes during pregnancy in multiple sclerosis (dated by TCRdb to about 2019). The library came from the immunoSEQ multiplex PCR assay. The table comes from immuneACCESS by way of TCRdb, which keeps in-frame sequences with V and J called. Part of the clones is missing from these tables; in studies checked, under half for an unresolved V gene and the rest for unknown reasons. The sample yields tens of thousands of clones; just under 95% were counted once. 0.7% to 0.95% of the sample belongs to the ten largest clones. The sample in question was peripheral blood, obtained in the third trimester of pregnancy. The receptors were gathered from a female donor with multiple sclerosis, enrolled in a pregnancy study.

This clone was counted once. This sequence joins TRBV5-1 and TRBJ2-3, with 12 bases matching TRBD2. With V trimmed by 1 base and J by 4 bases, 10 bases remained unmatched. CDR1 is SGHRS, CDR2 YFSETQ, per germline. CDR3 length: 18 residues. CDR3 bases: TGCGCCAGCAGCTTGCCAAACTCACTAGCGGGAGGTGCAGATACGCAGTATTTT. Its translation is CASSLPNSLAGGADTQYF.

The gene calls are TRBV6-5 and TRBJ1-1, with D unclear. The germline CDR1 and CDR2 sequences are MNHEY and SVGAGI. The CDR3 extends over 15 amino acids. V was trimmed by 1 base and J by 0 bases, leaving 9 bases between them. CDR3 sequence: CASSYFLGVNTEAFF. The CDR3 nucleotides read TGTGCCAGCAGTTACTTCTTAGGAGTGAACACTGAAGCTTTCTTT.

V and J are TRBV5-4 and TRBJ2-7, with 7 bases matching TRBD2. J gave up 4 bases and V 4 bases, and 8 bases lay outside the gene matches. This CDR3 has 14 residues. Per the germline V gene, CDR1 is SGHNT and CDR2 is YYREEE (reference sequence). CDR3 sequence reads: CASSGGLDIYEQYF. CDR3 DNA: TGTGCCAGCAGCGGAGGACTAGATATATACGAGCAGTACTTC.

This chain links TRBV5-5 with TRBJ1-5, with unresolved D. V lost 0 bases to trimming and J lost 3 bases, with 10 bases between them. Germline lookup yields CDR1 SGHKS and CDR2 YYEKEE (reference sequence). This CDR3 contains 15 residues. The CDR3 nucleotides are TGTGCCAGCAGCTTGGGGCTCTCGAACAATCAGCCCCAGCATTTT. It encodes CASSLGLSNNQPQHF. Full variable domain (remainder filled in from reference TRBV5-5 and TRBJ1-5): DAGVTQSPTHLIKTRGQQVTLRCSPISGHKSVSWYQQVLGQGPQFIFQYYEKEERGRGNFPDRFSARQFPNYSSELNVNALLLGDSALYLCASSLGLSNNQPQHFGDGTRLSIL.

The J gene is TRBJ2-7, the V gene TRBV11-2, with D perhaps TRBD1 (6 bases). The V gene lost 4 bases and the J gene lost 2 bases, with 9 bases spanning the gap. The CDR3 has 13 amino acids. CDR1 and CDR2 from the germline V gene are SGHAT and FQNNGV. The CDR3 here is CASSSWTAYEQYF. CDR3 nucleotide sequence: TGTGCCAGCAGCTCCTGGACAGCCTACGAGCAGTACTTC.

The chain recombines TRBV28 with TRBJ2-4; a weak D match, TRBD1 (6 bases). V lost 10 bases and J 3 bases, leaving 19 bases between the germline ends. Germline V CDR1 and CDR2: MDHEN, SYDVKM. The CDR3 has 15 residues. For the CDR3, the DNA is TGTGCCATCCAACAAGGGGGATGGGGCAAAAACATTCAGTACTTC. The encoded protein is CAIQQGGWGKNIQYF.

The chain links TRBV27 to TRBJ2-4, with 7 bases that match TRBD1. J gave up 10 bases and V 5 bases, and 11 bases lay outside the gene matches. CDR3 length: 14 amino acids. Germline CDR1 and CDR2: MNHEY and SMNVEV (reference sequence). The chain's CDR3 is CASSTDDRVGIQYF. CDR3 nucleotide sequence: TGTGCCAGCAGTACCGACGACAGGGTAGGGATTCAGTACTTC.

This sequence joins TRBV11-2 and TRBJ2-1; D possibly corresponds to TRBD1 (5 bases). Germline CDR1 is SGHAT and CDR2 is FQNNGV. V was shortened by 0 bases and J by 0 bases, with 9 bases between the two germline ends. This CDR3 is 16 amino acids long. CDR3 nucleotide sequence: TGTGCCAGCAGCTTAGATGCAGGGAACTCCTACAATGAGCAGTTCTTC. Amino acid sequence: CASSLDAGNSYNEQFF. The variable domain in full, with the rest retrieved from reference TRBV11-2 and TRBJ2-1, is EAGVAQSPRYKIIEKRQSVAFWCNPISGHATLYWYQQILGQGPKLLIQFQNNGVVDDSQLPKDRFSAERLKGVDSTLKIQPAKLEDSAVYLCASSLDAGNSYNEQFFGPGTRLTVL.

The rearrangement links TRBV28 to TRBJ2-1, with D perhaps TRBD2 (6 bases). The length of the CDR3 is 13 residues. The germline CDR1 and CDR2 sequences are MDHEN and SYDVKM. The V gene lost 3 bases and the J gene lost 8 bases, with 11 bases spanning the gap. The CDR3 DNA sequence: TGTGCCAGCAGTTTTGGGGGGAACGATGAGCAGTTCTTC. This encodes CASSFGGNDEQFF.

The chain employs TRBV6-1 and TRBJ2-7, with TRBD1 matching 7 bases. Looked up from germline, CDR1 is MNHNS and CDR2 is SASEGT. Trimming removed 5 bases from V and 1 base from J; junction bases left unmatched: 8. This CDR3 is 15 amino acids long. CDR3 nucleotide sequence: TGTGCCAGCAGTTCAGGGGGAAACCCATCCTACGAGCAGTACTTC. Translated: CASSSGGNPSYEQYF.

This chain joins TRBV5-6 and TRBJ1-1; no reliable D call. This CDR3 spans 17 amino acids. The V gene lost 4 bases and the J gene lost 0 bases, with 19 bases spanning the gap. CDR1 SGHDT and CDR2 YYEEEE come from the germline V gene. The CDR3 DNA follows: TGTGCCAGCAGCCGCGGGGTCGTGGTACATTTGAACACTGAAGCTTTCTTT. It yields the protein CASSRGVVVHLNTEAFF.

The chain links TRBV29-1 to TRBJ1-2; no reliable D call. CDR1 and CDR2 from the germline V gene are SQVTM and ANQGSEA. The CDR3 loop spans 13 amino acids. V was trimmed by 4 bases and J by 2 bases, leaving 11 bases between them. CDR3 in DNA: TGCAGCGTTGCTCCAAGCCGCAACTATGGCTACACCTTC. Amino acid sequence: CSVAPSRNYGYTF.

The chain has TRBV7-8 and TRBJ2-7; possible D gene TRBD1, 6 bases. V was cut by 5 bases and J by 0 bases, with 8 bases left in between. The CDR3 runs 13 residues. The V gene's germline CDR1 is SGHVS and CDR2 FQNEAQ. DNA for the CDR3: TGTGCCAGCAGCGGGGACACCTCCTACGAGCAGTACTTC. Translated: CASSGDTSYEQYF.

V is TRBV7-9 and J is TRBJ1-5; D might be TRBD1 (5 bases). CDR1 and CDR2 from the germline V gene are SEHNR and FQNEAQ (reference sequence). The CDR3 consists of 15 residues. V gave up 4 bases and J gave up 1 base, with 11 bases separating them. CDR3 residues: CASSSQGGSNQPQHF. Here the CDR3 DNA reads TGTGCCAGCAGCTCCCAGGGAGGAAGCAATCAGCCCCAGCATTTT.

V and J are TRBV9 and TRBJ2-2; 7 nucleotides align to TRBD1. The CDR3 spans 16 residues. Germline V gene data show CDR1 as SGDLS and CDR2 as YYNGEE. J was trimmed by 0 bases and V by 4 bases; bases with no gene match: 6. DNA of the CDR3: TGTGCCAGCAGCCCCTGGGACAGCGCGAACACCGGGGAGCTGTTTTTT. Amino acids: CASSPWDSANTGELFF.

Here the CDR3 reads CASSWTASYEQYF. CDR3 bases: TGCGCCAGCAGCTGGACAGCCTCCTACGAGCAGTACTTC. V usage is TRBV5-1 and J usage is TRBJ2-7; perhaps TRBD1 as D (6 bases). CDR1 SGHRS and CDR2 YFSETQ come from the germline V gene. Between the trimmed V and J ends, which lost 3 bases and 0 bases, there was a span of 7 bases. This CDR3 spans 13 amino acids.

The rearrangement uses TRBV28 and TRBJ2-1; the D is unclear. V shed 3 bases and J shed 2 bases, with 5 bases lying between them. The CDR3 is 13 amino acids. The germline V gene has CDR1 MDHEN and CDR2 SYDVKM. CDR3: CASSLSAYNEQFF. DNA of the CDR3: TGTGCCAGCAGTTTGTCGGCCTACAATGAGCAGTTCTTC.

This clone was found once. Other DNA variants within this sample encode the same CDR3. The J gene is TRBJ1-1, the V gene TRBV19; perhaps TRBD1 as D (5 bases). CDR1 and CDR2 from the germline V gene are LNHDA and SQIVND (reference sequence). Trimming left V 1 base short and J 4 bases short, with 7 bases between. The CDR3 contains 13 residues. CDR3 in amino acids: CASSIGGGTEAFF. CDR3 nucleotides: TGTGCCAGTAGTATAGGGGGGGGCACTGAAGCTTTCTTT.

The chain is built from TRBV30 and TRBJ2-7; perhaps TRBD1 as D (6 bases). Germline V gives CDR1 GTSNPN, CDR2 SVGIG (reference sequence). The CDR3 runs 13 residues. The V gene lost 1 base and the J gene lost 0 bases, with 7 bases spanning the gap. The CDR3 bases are TGTGCCTGGAGTGGGGACAACTCCTACGAGCAGTACTTC. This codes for CAWSGDNSYEQYF.

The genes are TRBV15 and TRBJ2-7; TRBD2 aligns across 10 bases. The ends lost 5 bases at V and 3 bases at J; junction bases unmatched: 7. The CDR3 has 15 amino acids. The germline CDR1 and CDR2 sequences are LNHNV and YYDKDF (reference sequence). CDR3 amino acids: CATSQQTSGFYEQYF. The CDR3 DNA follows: TGTGCCACCAGCCAACAGACTAGCGGGTTCTACGAGCAGTACTTC.

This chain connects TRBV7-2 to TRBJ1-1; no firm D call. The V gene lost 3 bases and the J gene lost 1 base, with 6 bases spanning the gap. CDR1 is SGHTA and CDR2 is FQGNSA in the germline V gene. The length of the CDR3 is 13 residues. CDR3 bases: TGTGCCAGCAGCTTTTCAGAGAACACTGAAGCTTTCTTT. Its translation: CASSFSENTEAFF.

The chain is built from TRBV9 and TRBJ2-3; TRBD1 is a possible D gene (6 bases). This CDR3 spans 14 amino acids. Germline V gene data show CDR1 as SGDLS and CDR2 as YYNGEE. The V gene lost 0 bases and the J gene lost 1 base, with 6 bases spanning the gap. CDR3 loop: CASSVDRGTDTQYF. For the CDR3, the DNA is TGTGCCAGCAGCGTAGACAGGGGCACAGATACGCAGTATTTT.

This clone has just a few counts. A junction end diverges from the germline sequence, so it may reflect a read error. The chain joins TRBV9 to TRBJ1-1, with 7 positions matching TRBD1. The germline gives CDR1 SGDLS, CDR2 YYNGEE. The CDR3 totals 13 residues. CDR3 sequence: CASSVGYDIEQGF. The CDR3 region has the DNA TGTGCCAGCAGCGTAGGGTACGATATCGAACAGGGGTTT.

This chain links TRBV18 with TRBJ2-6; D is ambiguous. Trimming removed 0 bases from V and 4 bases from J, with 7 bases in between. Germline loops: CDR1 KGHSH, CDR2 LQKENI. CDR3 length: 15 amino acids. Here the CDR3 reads CASSPPAAGANVLTF. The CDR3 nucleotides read TGTGCCAGCTCACCACCGGCGGCCGGGGCCAACGTCCTGACTTTC.

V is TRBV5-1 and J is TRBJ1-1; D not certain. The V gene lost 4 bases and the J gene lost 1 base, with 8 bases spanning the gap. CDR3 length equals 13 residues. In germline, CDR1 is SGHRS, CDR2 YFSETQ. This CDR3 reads CASSPEGNTEAFF. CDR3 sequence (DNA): TGCGCCAGCAGCCCCGAGGGGAACACTGAAGCTTTCTTT.

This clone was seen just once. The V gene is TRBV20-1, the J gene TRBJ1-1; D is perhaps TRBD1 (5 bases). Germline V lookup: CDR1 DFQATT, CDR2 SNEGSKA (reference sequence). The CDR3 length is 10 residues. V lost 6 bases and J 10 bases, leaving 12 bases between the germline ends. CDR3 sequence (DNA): TGCAGTGCCGTGGACACTTCAGCTTTCTTT. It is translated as CSAVDTSAFF.

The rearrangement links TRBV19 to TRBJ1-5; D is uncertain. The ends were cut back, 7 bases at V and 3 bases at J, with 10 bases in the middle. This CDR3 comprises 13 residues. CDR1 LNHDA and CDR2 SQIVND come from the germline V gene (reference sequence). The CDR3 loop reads CASTPSPNQPQHF. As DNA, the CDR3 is TGTGCCAGTACCCCCTCTCCCAATCAGCCCCAGCATTTT.

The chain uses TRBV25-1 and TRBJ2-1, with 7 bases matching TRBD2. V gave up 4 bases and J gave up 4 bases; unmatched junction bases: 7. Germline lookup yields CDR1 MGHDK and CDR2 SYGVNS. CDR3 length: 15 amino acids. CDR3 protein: CASSGPGGPYNEQFF. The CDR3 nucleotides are TGTGCCAGCAGTGGACCGGGAGGCCCTTACAATGAGCAGTTCTTC.